A single sample is the source of the 21 T cell receptor beta chains below, sequenced in a study of spatial heterogeneity in lung cancer. TCRdb recomputed calls from the 5' RACE reads with MiXCR, one row per CDR3 protein. The data show around 74,000 distinct CDR3 sequences, about an eighth seen once. The time point here: sample taken at primary tumor resection. The sequenced material consisted of unsorted whole RNA from tumor, nontumor lung or frozen PBMC. The sequencing here drew on PBMCs, taken at surgery. Every receptor here comes from a male donor with early-stage non-small cell lung cancer.

This clonotype was detected a few times. The V gene is TRBV5-6, the J gene TRBJ2-5; no clear D. This CDR3 has 14 amino acids. Deletions cut 2 bases from V and 5 bases from J, with 13 bases between. CDR1 and CDR2 from the germline V gene are SGHDT and YYEEEE. CDR3 sequence reads: CASSLGSTPETQYF. The CDR3 region has the DNA TGTGCCAGCAGCTTAGGGTCTACCCCGGAGACCCAGTACTTC.

Points on this clonotype: This sequence may be a read error, since a much larger clone differs from it by one base. V is TRBV21-1 and J is TRBJ1-2; TRBD1 was called by the table and not checked on the DNA. TRBV21-1 is given as a pseudogene. The CDR3 is 16 residues long. This CDR3 is CASSDLLDPSRDGHTF. Written as DNA, the CDR3 is TGTGCCAGCAGCGACCTGTTGGACCCTTCTCGGGATGGCCACACCTTC.

This clonotype was picked up many times. This sequence joins TRBV5-1 and TRBJ2-5; D ambiguous. Germline loops: CDR1 SGHRS, CDR2 YFSETQ. CDR3 length: 15 residues. V was cut by 2 bases and J by 2 bases, with 13 bases left in between. CDR3 nucleotides: TGCGCCAGCAGCTTTTGGGCGGCCGATCAAGAGACCCAGTACTTC. Translation gives CASSFWAADQETQYF.

The sample holds a few counts of this clonotype. V usage is TRBV18 and J usage is TRBJ1-6; tentative D call: TRBD1 (5 bases). V lost 3 bases and J lost 0, with 12 bases in between. Germline V gives CDR1 KGHSH, CDR2 LQKENI. The CDR3 is made up of 17 amino acids. The CDR3 DNA reads as TGTGCCAGCTCACCGGGGGACCCGAGCTCCTATAATTCACCCCTCCACTTT. This codes for CASSPGDPSSYNSPLHF.

The J gene is TRBJ1-4, the V gene TRBV6-6; D gene uncertain. CDR3 length: 16 residues. The V end was cut by 2 bases, the J end by 2 bases, with 12 bases between. In germline, CDR1 is MNHNY, CDR2 SVGAGI (reference sequence). In DNA form, the CDR3 reads TGTGCCAGCAGTTACGGTCACCGGACCACTAATGAAAAACTGTTTTTT. It encodes CASSYGHRTTNEKLFF.

J is TRBJ2-7 and V is TRBV5-1, with TRBD2 as a possible D gene (5 bases). Germline V gene lookup returns CDR1 SGHRS and CDR2 YFSETQ. The CDR3 has 14 residues. Trimming stripped 4 bases from V and 2 bases from J, with 13 bases between. DNA for the CDR3: TGCGCCAGCAGCGGAAGGACTCGGACCTACGAGCAGTACTTC. Its translation: CASSGRTRTYEQYF.

V usage is TRBV27 and J usage is TRBJ1-2, with D possibly being TRBD1 (5 bases). CDR1 MNHEY and CDR2 SMNVEV come from the germline V gene (reference sequence). This CDR3 is built from 13 residues. Trimming pared 4 bases from V and 5 bases from J, leaving 11 bases between. CDR3 coding DNA: TGTGCCAGCAGTTACTCCCAGGGATATGGCTACACCTTC. Translation gives CASSYSQGYGYTF.

This rearrangement joins TRBV4-3 to TRBJ1-1; D is ambiguous. CDR1 is LGHNA and CDR2 is YSLEER in the germline V gene. The CDR3 consists of 14 residues. V gave up 2 bases and J gave up 4 bases, with 11 bases separating them. CDR3 in DNA: TGCGCCAGCAGCCAATTAGGGATCGTCACTGAAGCTTTCTTT. This gives the protein CASSQLGIVTEAFF.

J is TRBJ2-1 and V is TRBV20-1, with 13 bases matching TRBD2. With 0 bases clipped from V and 5 bases from J, the junction kept 7 bases outside the gene matches. The germline V gene has CDR1 DFQATT and CDR2 SNEGSKA (reference sequence). The CDR3 is 17 amino acids. DNA of the CDR3: TGCAGTGCTAGAGATCTGGGGACTAGCGGGACGGACAATGAGCAGTTCTTC. Amino acid sequence: CSARDLGTSGTDNEQFF.

This clonotype was found a few times. This chain uses TRBV10-3 with TRBJ2-5; TRBD2 agrees at 12 bases. The germline V gene has CDR1 ENHRY and CDR2 SYGVKD. The CDR3 loop spans 15 amino acids. V shed 6 bases and J 3 bases; nucleotides not matched to a gene: 5. CDR3 sequence: CAISGRTSGKETQYF. The CDR3 nucleotides are TGTGCCATCAGCGGGCGGACTAGCGGGAAAGAGACCCAGTACTTC.

Many counts were recorded for this clonotype. V is TRBV29-1 and J is TRBJ2-1; either TRBD1 or TRBD2 may fit D (5 bases each). Trimming took 3 bases from V and 0 from J, leaving 15 bases between them. Germline V lookup: CDR1 SQVTM, CDR2 ANQGSEA. The CDR3 loop spans 16 amino acids. The CDR3 DNA follows: TGCAGCGTTGAGTTTGGGGGAGCTCTCTCCTACAATGAGCAGTTCTTC. Its protein is CSVEFGGALSYNEQFF.

This rearrangement joins TRBV11-2 to TRBJ2-1; D ambiguous. The CDR3 spans 14 residues. Trimming stripped 2 bases from V and 6 bases from J, with 11 bases between. Per the germline V gene, CDR1 is SGHAT and CDR2 is FQNNGV. As DNA, the CDR3 is TGTGCCAGCAGCTTACAGGTATCCGGCAATGAGCAGTTCTTC. Protein: CASSLQVSGNEQFF. The whole variable domain, filled in from reference TRBV11-2 and TRBJ2-1, reads EAGVAQSPRYKIIEKRQSVAFWCNPISGHATLYWYQQILGQGPKLLIQFQNNGVVDDSQLPKDRFSAERLKGVDSTLKIQPAKLEDSAVYLCASSLQVSGNEQFFGPGTRLTVL.

This clonotype was seen more than once but under ten times. The J gene is TRBJ1-3, the V gene TRBV7-3; tentatively, D is TRBD1 (5 bases). Germline V gene lookup returns CDR1 SGHTA and CDR2 FQGTGA. The length of the CDR3 is 16 residues. V lost 3 bases to trimming and J lost 0 bases, with 12 bases between them. The CDR3 DNA reads as TGTGCCAGCAGCTTCGGCAGGGAAGGCTCTGGAAACACCATATATTTT. Encoded protein: CASSFGREGSGNTIYF.

Ten or more counts support this clonotype. The J gene is TRBJ1-1, the V gene TRBV10-3; D is unclear. The V gene's germline CDR1 is ENHRY and CDR2 SYGVKD. V lost 3 bases and J 11 bases, leaving 13 bases between the germline ends. This CDR3 comprises 12 residues. The CDR3 region has the DNA TGTGCCATCAGTGACCGGTCCCAGCGGGCTTTCTTT. This encodes CAISDRSQRAFF.

In its sample, this clonotype was seen a few times. The chain recombines TRBV3-1 with TRBJ2-7, with D uncertain. V gave up 4 bases and J gave up 0 bases, with 13 bases separating them. Germline CDR1 is LGHDT and CDR2 is YNNKEL (reference sequence). The CDR3 sequence is 15 residues long. The CDR3 region is CASSPYPQSSYEQYF. The CDR3 DNA reads TGTGCCAGCAGCCCCTATCCACAGAGCTCCTACGAGCAGTACTTC.

The gene calls are TRBV18 and TRBJ2-5; D is ambiguous. This CDR3 spans 18 amino acids. Germline CDR1 KGHSH, CDR2 LQKENI. The V and J ends lost 1 base and 0 bases respectively, with 18 bases between them. CDR3 amino acids: CASSPLGRQKIYQETQYF. The CDR3 region has the DNA TGTGCCAGCTCACCACTCGGGCGGCAAAAAATTTACCAAGAGACCCAGTACTTC.

A note on this clonotype: One end of the junction is discordant with germline, which a read error may explain. The V and J genes are TRBV20-1 and TRBJ1-1; no reliable D call. The CDR3 is made up of 13 amino acids. Germline V gene lookup returns CDR1 DFQATT and CDR2 SNEGSKA (reference sequence). The DNA of the CDR3 is TGCAGAGCTAGCGACGGGATGAACACTGAAGCTTTCTTT. It yields the protein CRASDGMNTEAFF.

This clonotype was recorded at least ten times. The chain uses TRBV20-1 and TRBJ1-1, with D perhaps matching TRBD1 (5 bases). The V end was cut by 3 bases, the J end by 2 bases, with 10 bases between. The CDR3 is 13 amino acids. Germline values: CDR1 DFQATT, CDR2 SNEGSKA (reference sequence). The CDR3 bases are TGCAGTGCTAGCATACAGGTTAACACTGAAGCTTTCTTT. Encoded protein: CSASIQVNTEAFF.

This clonotype appeared a few times. This chain joins TRBV7-6 and TRBJ2-1; D is perhaps TRBD2 (6 bases). The germline gives CDR1 SGHVS, CDR2 FNYEAQ. The CDR3 is made up of 14 amino acids. The V and J ends lost 2 bases and 8 bases respectively, with 13 bases between them. This CDR3 reads CASSLNGRWDEQFF. The CDR3 DNA is TGTGCCAGCAGCTTAAACGGGAGATGGGATGAGCAGTTCTTC.

The V call is TRBV11-2, the J call TRBJ2-5; weak D call: TRBD2 (5 bases). The CDR3 spans 16 residues. CDR1 is SGHAT and CDR2 is FQNNGV in the germline V gene. Trimming took 7 bases from V and 1 from J, leaving 19 bases between them. The CDR3 DNA reads as TGTGCCAGCAAGCTCGGTACTAGAAGCGCCCAAGAGACCCAGTACTTC. Protein: CASKLGTRSAQETQYF. Using reference TRBV11-2 and TRBJ2-5 for the parts outside the CDR3, the full variable domain is EAGVAQSPRYKIIEKRQSVAFWCNPISGHATLYWYQQILGQGPKLLIQFQNNGVVDDSQLPKDRFSAERLKGVDSTLKIQPAKLEDSAVYLCASKLGTRSAQETQYFGPGTRLLVL.

The chain links TRBV6-2 or TRBV6-3 to TRBJ2-5; 8 nucleotides align to TRBD2. The germline gives CDR1 MNHEY, CDR2 SVGEGT. The CDR3 contains 15 residues. V shed 5 bases, J shed 6 bases, and the junction held 11 bases outside the gene matches. CDR3 region: CASSNTGTRKQTQYF. Written as DNA, the CDR3 is TGTGCCAGCAGTAACACCGGGACTAGGAAGCAGACCCAGTACTTC.